A single sample is the source of the 9 T cell receptor beta chains below, sequenced in a study of T cells in Graves' hyperthyroidism and ophthalmopathy (dated by TCRdb to about 2019). The method was multiplex PCR. The sequencer listed for this sample is Illumina HiSeq 2000. TCR beta CDR3 regions were amplified from RNA transcripts. For the first round of RT-PCR on the TCR CDR3, the HTBI primer set was used together with the Qiagen OneStep RT-PCR kit. Using fastp trimming at Q25 and MiXCR clonotype assembly, TCRdb reanalyzed the public sequencing data and kept in-frame beta chains. Each entry merges the rows of one CDR3 protein and shows their most common DNA and genes. The sample table holds roughly 380,000 distinct CDR3 sequences, of which about 15% were seen once. The top ten hold approximately 10% of the sample. Sequenced sample: blood. Receptor source: a woman aged 55-69 years with Graves' hyperthyroidism.

The chain links TRBV5-1 to TRBJ1-6; the match to TRBD1 covers 10 bases. V gave up 3 bases and J gave up 10 bases; unmatched junction bases: 7. Looked up from germline, CDR1 is SGHRS and CDR2 is YFSETQ. The CDR3 length is 15 residues. The CDR3 DNA reads as TGCGCCAGCAGCTCCGGGACAGGGGAACGCTCACCCCTCCACTTT. This translates into CASSSGTGERSPLHF.

J is TRBJ2-5 and V is TRBV20-1, with D possibly matching TRBD1 (6 bases). The CDR3 runs 14 residues. Trimming shortened V by 0 bases and J by 5 bases, and 13 bases separated the two germline ends. CDR1 and CDR2 (germline): DFQATT, SNEGSKA (reference sequence). CDR3 protein: CSARDPTGTETQYF. The CDR3 DNA reads as TGCAGTGCTAGAGATCCCACAGGGACGGAGACCCAGTACTTC.

This clonotype came up a few times. This sequence joins TRBV27 and TRBJ2-2, with 11 bases matching TRBD2. This CDR3 has 15 residues. Germline lookup yields CDR1 MNHEY and CDR2 SMNVEV (reference sequence). V dropped 7 bases and J dropped 4; count of bases not matched to a gene: 5. For the CDR3, the DNA is TGTGCCAGCACGGGACTAGCGGAGTTCACCGGGGAGCTGTTTTTT. This translates into CASTGLAEFTGELFF.

This clonotype was seen at least ten times. The chain is built from TRBV20-1 and TRBJ1-1, with D hard to call. The CDR3 is 12 amino acids. The germline V and J ends were trimmed by 4 bases and 1 base, with 7 bases remaining between them. Germline V gives CDR1 DFQATT, CDR2 SNEGSKA (reference sequence). CDR3 region: CSAMSPNTEAFF. CDR3 in DNA: TGCAGTGCTATGTCCCCGAACACTGAAGCTTTCTTT.

This clonotype has at least ten counts. The genes are TRBV12-3 or TRBV12-4 and TRBJ2-4; D unresolved. V lost 0 bases, J lost 0 bases, and 15 bases lay in between. The CDR3 extends over 18 amino acids. CDR3 DNA: TGTGCCAGCAGTTTAGCGTGGGGAAGGAGACTAGCCAAAAACATTCAGTACTTC. This sequence encodes CASSLAWGRRLAKNIQYF.

This clonotype was seen at least ten times. V and J are TRBV6-2 or TRBV6-3 and TRBJ1-5; D may be TRBD1 (5 bases). The CDR3 is made up of 16 amino acids. CDR1 is MNHEY, CDR2 SVGEGT, per germline. Trimming shortened V by 5 bases and J by 2 bases, and 16 bases separated the two germline ends. The CDR3 nucleotides read TGTGCCAGCAGTACTCCCGTCGGGGGGGGCAATCAGCCCCAGCATTTT. Encoded protein: CASSTPVGGGNQPQHF.

In this sample, this clonotype turned up many times. The chain combines TRBV28 with TRBJ1-5, with 8 nucleotides matching TRBD1. The CDR3 totals 14 residues. Trimming cost V 4 bases and J 9 bases; bases outside gene matches: 8. CDR1 is MDHEN, CDR2 SYDVKM, per germline. The CDR3 reads CASSSGQGFRPQHF. The DNA for the CDR3 is TGTGCCAGCAGTTCAGGACAGGGTTTCCGGCCCCAGCATTTT.

This clonotype was seen repeatedly, ten times or more. The chain combines TRBV20-1 with TRBJ2-7; TRBD1 or TRBD2 may be the D gene (5 bases each). V was shortened by 6 bases and J by 2 bases, with 20 bases between the two germline ends. This CDR3 spans 15 amino acids. Germline CDR1 is DFQATT and CDR2 is SNEGSKA (reference sequence). CDR3 bases: TGCAGTGCCCTCAACCATGGGGGACCCGCCTACGAGCAGTACTTC. It specifies CSALNHGGPAYEQYF.

V gene TRBV2 combines with J gene TRBJ2-5, with 13 bases aligning to TRBD2. The V gene end was trimmed by 5 bases and the J gene end by 5 bases; junction bases not matched to a gene: 11. CDR1 and CDR2 (germline): SNHLY, FYNNEI. This CDR3 is built from 17 residues. As DNA, the CDR3 is TGTGCCAGCAGTCGGCCACTAGCGGGAGGGCCGGGGGAGACCCAGTACTTC. This gives the protein CASSRPLAGGPGETQYF. The variable domain in full, completed from reference TRBV2 and TRBJ2-5, reads EPEVTQTPSHQVTQMGQEVILRCVPISNHLYFYWYRQILGQKVEFLVSFYNNEISEKSEIFDDQFSVERPDGSNFTLKIRSTKLEDSAMYFCASSRPLAGGPGETQYFGPGTRLLVL.